This TCR beta chain derives from a study of monozygotic twins with inflammatory bowel disease. TCRdb re-called the 5' RACE reads; every CDR3 protein appears as one record, without DNA. Here the sample table reports hundreds of thousands of distinct CDR3 sequences. The CDR3 has 11 amino acids. Germline V CDR1 and CDR2: SQVTM, ANQGSEA. The chain joins TRBV29-1 to TRBJ1-1; TCRdb picks TRBD1, but there is no DNA to check that call. Source material: blood. The source of this sequence is a human donor with ulcerative colitis or Crohn's disease, or a healthy co-twin of an affected twin (not recorded which). The CDR3: CSVEGAAEAFF.